A single sample is the source of the 5 T cell receptor beta chains below, sequenced in a study of T cell responses to AZD1222 COVID-19 vaccine. Profiling relied on immunoSEQ multiplex PCR, and the TCRdb table lists in-frame clones only, not all of them. The repertoire holds 140,000 to 150,000 clones, with 85% to 90% as singletons. The sample consisted of peripheral blood, taken on day 0 of AZD1222 vaccination. The receptors come from an adult in good health.

The gene calls are TRBV9 and TRBJ1-1, with no clear D. Trimming shortened V by 0 bases and J by 11 bases, and 17 bases separated the two germline ends. Germline V lookup: CDR1 SGDLS, CDR2 YYNGEE. The CDR3 covers 14 residues. This CDR3 reads CASSVGSFLGPAFF. As DNA, the CDR3 is TGTGCCAGCAGCGTAGGCTCTTTCTTGGGCCCCGCTTTCTTT.

V is TRBV5-5 and J is TRBJ2-7, with D possibly matching TRBD2 (7 bases). Trimming removed 6 bases at V and 9 bases at J, with 19 bases between. CDR1 is SGHKS, CDR2 YYEKEE, per germline (reference sequence). The CDR3 covers 13 residues. Here the CDR3 DNA reads TGTGCCAGCACTACACTGAACCGGGGGGCGCAGTACTTC. This gives the protein CASTTLNRGAQYF.

V usage is TRBV6-5 and J usage is TRBJ1-6; D is unresolved. Germline lookup yields CDR1 MNHEY and CDR2 SVGAGI. Trimming removed 5 bases from V and 9 bases from J, with 14 bases in between. This CDR3 comprises 14 residues. CDR3 sequence reads: CASSLTGMASPLHF. CDR3 sequence (DNA): TGTGCCAGCAGTCTGACGGGGATGGCTTCACCCCTCCACTTT.

The chain recombines TRBV19 with TRBJ2-2, with 7 nucleotides matching TRBD2. The length of the CDR3 is 16 residues. V gave up 3 bases and J gave up 1 base; unmatched junction bases: 5. Per the germline V gene, CDR1 is LNHDA and CDR2 is SQIVND (reference sequence). The DNA of the CDR3 is TGTGCCAGTAGTATGTTGTCTAGCGGGAACACCGGGGAGCTGTTTTTT. Protein: CASSMLSSGNTGELFF.

The sample holds a few counts of this clone. The V call is TRBV11-2, the J call TRBJ1-2; D might be TRBD1 (5 bases). Germline CDR1 SGHAT, CDR2 FQNNGV. Trimming cost V 4 bases and J 0 bases, with 21 bases left between them. The CDR3 is made up of 18 amino acids. In DNA, the CDR3 is TGTGCCAGCAGCTATCGCCCAACCGCGGGACCAGCTAACTATGGCTACACCTTC. It yields the protein CASSYRPTAGPANYGYTF.